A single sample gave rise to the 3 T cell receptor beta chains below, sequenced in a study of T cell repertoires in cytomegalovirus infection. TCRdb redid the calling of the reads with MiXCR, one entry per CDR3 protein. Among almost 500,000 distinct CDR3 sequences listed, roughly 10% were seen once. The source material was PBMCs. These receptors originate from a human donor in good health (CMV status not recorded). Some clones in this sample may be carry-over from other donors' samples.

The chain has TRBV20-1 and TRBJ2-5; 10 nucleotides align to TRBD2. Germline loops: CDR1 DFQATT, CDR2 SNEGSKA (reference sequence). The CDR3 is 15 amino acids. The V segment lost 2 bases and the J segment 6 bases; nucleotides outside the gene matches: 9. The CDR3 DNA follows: TGCAGTGCTAGACCTCCGGGACTAGCGATACAGACCCAGTACTTC. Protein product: CSARPPGLAIQTQYF.

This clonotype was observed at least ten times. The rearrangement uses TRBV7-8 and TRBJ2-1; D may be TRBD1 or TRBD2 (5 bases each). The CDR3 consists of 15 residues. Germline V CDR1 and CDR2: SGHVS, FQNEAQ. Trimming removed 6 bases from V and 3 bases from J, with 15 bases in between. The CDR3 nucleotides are TGTGCCAGCAGTACGGACTGGGACGACTACAATGAGCAGTTCTTC. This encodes CASSTDWDDYNEQFF.

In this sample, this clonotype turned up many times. This CDR3 is CASSLGSSPNNEQFF. CDR3 nucleotide sequence: TGTGCCAGCTCACTAGGGTCTAGCCCCAACAATGAGCAGTTCTTC. This sequence joins TRBV18 and TRBJ2-1; possible D gene TRBD2, 5 bases. Trimming left V 4 bases short and J 5 bases short, with 15 bases between. Germline CDR1 is KGHSH and CDR2 is LQKENI. This CDR3 contains 15 residues.